This entry concerns a single T cell receptor beta chain. Its specificity is not known. This specimen belongs to a study of cytomegalovirus exposure and HLA in healthy donors. Study details: Drawn from HLA-typed donors, around 85 million unique TCRs were held in an early data release.

Broader study findings: An apparent linkage of common viral pathogens to several of the most significant clusters emerged in a later analysis.

In the PCR, 60 Vbeta and 13 Jbeta primers were used. TCRdb's copy holds only in-frame clones and misses some; the assay was immunoSEQ multiplex PCR. The profile shows approximately 180,000 clones, roughly 68% of them singletons. The germline CDR1 and CDR2 sequences are SGHRS and YFSETQ. The CDR3 is 16 residues long. The ends were cut back, 4 bases at V and 1 base at J, with 18 bases in the middle. V usage is TRBV5-1 and J usage is TRBJ2-7; no clear D. Sequencing input: PBMCs. The TCR was taken from a woman in her 30s in good health and CMV-seronegative. CDR3 sequence reads: CASSAEGPPGSYEQYF. CDR3 in DNA: TGCGCCAGCAGCGCCGAAGGCCCGCCCGGGTCCTACGAGCAGTACTTC.